This TCR beta chain was recorded in a study of blood T cell repertoires in COVID-19. Across the study: Material from acute and convalescent COVID-19 was sourced from the United States, Italy and Spain. PBMCs, B-cell-depleted T cells, or T cells provided the cDNA or gDNA that made up the material.

Germline CDR1 reads SNHLY; CDR2 reads FYNNEI. The junction had 13 bases not matched to a gene; V was cut back by 8 bases and J by 8 bases. The CDR3 is 14 amino acids. This clone has only one observation. Original methodology: Amplification of reference gene primers was used by the study to estimate nucleated cell counts. Libraries were prepared by immunoSEQ multiplex PCR; TCRdb keeps only in-frame clonotypes and omits some of them. The V and J calls and the clone size are those of that table, but D and trimming were determined from the DNA. The repertoire holds around 63,000 clones, with approximately 90% as singletons.

The sequenced sample was peripheral blood. The chain combines TRBV2 with TRBJ1-2; 8 bases agree with TRBD1. This receptor was obtained from a woman aged 60 to 75 with acute or convalescent COVID-19. The CDR3 region has the DNA TGTGCCAGCGGTCCCGGGACAGGACCGGGGGGCTACACCTTC. Translating gives CASGPGTGPGGYTF.